This T cell receptor (beta chain) came from a study of shared clonotypes between healthy human individuals. Naive-designated CD8 cells lacked CD45RO, were positively enriched for CCR7, and omitted terminally differentiated effector memory CD45RA+ cells. TCRdb's table, derived via immunoSEQ multiplex PCR, lists solely in-frame clones and lacks some. Of about 800,000 clones listed, approximately 97% were seen once; the top ten hold about 0.25%. After removal of 5 bases from V and 1 base from J, the junction contained 4 bases not matched to a gene. The CDR3 spans 14 residues. Germline CDR1 is WNHNN and CDR2 is SYGVQD (reference sequence).

The receptor was isolated from a man aged 30 to 45 in good health. The V and J genes are TRBV10-1 and TRBJ2-7; TRBD2 aligns across 8 bases. The sequenced sample was naive CD8+ T cells sorted from blood. CDR3 amino acids: CASSNSGTSYEQYF. CDR3 DNA: TGCGCCAGCAGTAATAGCGGGACATCCTACGAGCAGTACTTC.